This entry features one T cell receptor (beta chain) sequence. One junction end disagrees with the germline gene, perhaps due to a read error. This sample is drawn from a study of Ad26.COV2.S vaccination and SARS-CoV-2 variants. Germline V lookup: CDR1 SSHAT, CDR2 FNYEAQ (reference sequence). CDR3 length: 13 amino acids. The treatment is: roughly 18 received Ad26.COV2.S at low or high dose, single or two shots; roughly five received placebo; per-sample allocation not given. Specimen acquisition occurred on day 63 following the initial vaccine or placebo injection. TCRdb's copy holds only in-frame clones and misses some; the assay was immunoSEQ multiplex PCR. The table shows about 350,000 clones, with around 88% occurring only once.

The clonotype comes from a person between 18 and 60 years old who received the Ad26.COV2.S COVID-19 vaccine or a placebo. V and J are TRBV7-7 and TRBJ1-5; possibly TRBD1 for D (6 bases). The sequences come from peripheral blood, collected in a trial of Ad26.COV2.S vaccine versus placebo. CDR3 region: CASSSDRNQPQHF. CDR3 DNA: TGTGCTAGCAGCTCGGACAGAAATCAGCCCCAGCATTTT.